Reported below is one T cell receptor (beta chain). The time point: patch test 3, about 24 weeks after DPC sensitization. Noted treatment: therapeutic diphenylcyclopropenone sensitization with weekly scalp DPC. Blood, whole and unfractionated, served as the source for total RNA extraction. CDR1 DFQATT and CDR2 SNEGSKA come from the germline V gene (reference sequence). The ends were cut back, 5 bases at V and 4 bases at J, with 12 bases in the middle. The CDR3 is 13 amino acids. The record originates from a study of human T cells and chemical hapten exposure. Across the whole study: TCR yields differed between samples (mainly from small differences in pooled library volume).

For the library, individual cDNA molecules each received unique molecular identifiers. As processed by the authors: Sample TCR totals centred on a median of approximately 96,000, ranging about 20,000 to 700,000. From the RACE reads, TCRdb called clonotypes with MiXCR, one entry per CDR3 protein. The V and J calls come from TCRdb's annotation, not from the publication. The sample records about 82,000 distinct CDR3 sequences, 13% being singletons. V and J are TRBV20-1 and TRBJ2-1; weak D call: TRBD2 (6 bases). The material sequenced was whole blood, taken in connection with sensitization to the hapten diphenylcyclopropenone (DPC). This TCR derives from a woman aged 45-59 years with alopecia areata. Some clones in this sample may be carry-over from other donors' samples. The CDR3 loop is CSADRDSYNEQFF. Here the CDR3 DNA reads TGCAGTGCTGACCGGGACTCATACAATGAGCAGTTCTTC.